The 5 T cell receptor beta chains below all came from one sample that was sequenced in a study of blood T cell repertoires in COVID-19. Libraries were prepared by immunoSEQ multiplex PCR; TCRdb keeps only in-frame clonotypes and omits some of them. Of some 380,000 clones detected, approximately 87% appear once; the ten largest clones hold 1.3%. Sequencing was performed on PBMCs or T cells enriched from blood (not recorded which). The source of these receptors is a man younger than 40 who had recovered from COVID-19.

This clone appeared a single time. The chain employs TRBV9 and TRBJ1-2; TRBD1 aligns across 8 bases. CDR1 and CDR2 (germline): SGDLS, YYNGEE. V was pared by 0 bases and J by 6 bases, with 7 bases of the junction left unmatched. The CDR3 loop spans 15 amino acids. The CDR3 bases are TGTGCCAGCAGCGTAGATAACAGGGGGTACGATGGCTACACCTTC. Translated: CASSVDNRGYDGYTF. The whole variable domain, remainder taken from reference TRBV9 and TRBJ1-2, is DSGVTQTPKHLITATGQRVTLRCSPRSGDLSVYWYQQSLDQGLQFLIQYYNGEERAKGNILERFSAQQFPDLHSELNLSSLELGDSALYFCASSVDNRGYDGYTFGSGTRLTVV.

This chain uses TRBV11-2 with TRBJ1-2; a weak D match, TRBD1 (6 bases). Per the germline V gene, CDR1 is SGHAT and CDR2 is FQNNGV. There are 16 residues in the CDR3. Trimming cost V 4 bases and J 3 bases, with 18 bases left between them. The CDR3: CASSSLGEGGHYGYTF. In DNA form, the CDR3 reads TGTGCCAGCAGCTCTTTAGGGGAGGGGGGGCACTATGGCTACACCTTC.

The rearrangement links TRBV15 to TRBJ2-7; TRBD1 matches 7 bases. CDR3 length: 15 amino acids. Germline CDR1 is LNHNV and CDR2 is YYDKDF (reference sequence). V lost 3 bases to trimming and J lost 2 bases; unmatched junction nucleotides: 7. The CDR3 is CATSSKAGTAYEQYF. The CDR3 DNA reads as TGTGCCACCAGCAGTAAAGCCGGGACAGCCTACGAGCAGTACTTC.

The V and J genes are TRBV11-3 and TRBJ2-1, with D perhaps matching TRBD2 (6 bases). V dropped 5 bases and J dropped 2 bases, with 13 bases sitting between them. There are 15 residues in the CDR3. Germline assignment: CDR1 SGHNT and CDR2 YENEEA. This chain's CDR3 is CASSPGIAAYNEQFF. The DNA for the CDR3 is TGTGCCAGCAGCCCCGGGATAGCGGCCTACAATGAGCAGTTCTTC.

V usage is TRBV6-1 and J usage is TRBJ2-7; TRBD1 aligns across 7 bases. After removal of 1 base from V and 5 bases from J, the junction contained 5 bases not matched to a gene. Germline-derived CDR1 and CDR2 are MNHNS and SASEGT. The CDR3 has 14 residues. CDR3 nucleotides: TGTGCCAGCAGTGAAGTCCAGGGGGTACACGAGCAGTACTTC. Its protein is CASSEVQGVHEQYF.